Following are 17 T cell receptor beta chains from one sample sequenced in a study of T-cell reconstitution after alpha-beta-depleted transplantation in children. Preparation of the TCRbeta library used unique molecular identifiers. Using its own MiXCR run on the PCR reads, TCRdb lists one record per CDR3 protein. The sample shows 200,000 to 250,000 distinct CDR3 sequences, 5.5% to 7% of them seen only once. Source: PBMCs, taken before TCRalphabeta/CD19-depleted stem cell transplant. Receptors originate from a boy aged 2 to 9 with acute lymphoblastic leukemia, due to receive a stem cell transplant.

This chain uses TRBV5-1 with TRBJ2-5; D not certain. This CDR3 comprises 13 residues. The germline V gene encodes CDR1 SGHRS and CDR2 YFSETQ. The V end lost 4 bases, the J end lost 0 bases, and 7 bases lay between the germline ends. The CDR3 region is CASSLGYQETQYF. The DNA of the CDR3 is TGCGCCAGCAGCCTAGGGTACCAAGAGACCCAGTACTTC. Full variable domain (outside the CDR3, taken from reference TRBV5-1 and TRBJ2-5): KAGVTQTPRYLIKTRGQQVTLSCSPISGHRSVSWYQQTPGQGLQFLFEYFSETQRNKGNFPGRFSGRQFSNSRSEMNVSTLELGDSALYLCASSLGYQETQYFGPGTRLLVL.

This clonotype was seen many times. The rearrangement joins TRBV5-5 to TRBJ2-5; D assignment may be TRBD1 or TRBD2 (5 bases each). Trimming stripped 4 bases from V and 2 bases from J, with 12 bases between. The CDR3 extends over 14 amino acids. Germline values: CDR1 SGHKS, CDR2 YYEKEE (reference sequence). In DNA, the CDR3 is TGTGCCAGCAGCCCCTGGGGGTTACAAGAGACCCAGTACTTC. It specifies CASSPWGLQETQYF.

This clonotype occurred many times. CDR3 sequence reads: CASSENRRTGQETQYF. In nucleotides, the CDR3 is TGTGCCAGCAGTGAAAACAGGAGGACGGGACAAGAGACCCAGTACTTC. This chain uses TRBV25-1 with TRBJ2-5, with D perhaps TRBD1 or TRBD2 (5 bases each). The CDR3 loop spans 16 amino acids. Germline V CDR1 and CDR2: MGHDK, SYGVNS. V was pared by 2 bases and J by 2 bases, with 15 bases between.

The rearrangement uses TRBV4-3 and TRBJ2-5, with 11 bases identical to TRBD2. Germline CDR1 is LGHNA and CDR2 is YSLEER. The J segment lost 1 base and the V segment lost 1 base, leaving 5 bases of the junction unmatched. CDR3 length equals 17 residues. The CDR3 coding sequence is TGCGCCAGCAGCCAAGCTATAGCGGGAGGGGGCCAAGAGACCCAGTACTTC. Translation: CASSQAIAGGGQETQYF.

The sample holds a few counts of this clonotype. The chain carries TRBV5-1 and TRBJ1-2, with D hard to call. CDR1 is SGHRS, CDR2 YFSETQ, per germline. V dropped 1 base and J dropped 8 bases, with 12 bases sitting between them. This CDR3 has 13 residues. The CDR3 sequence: CASSLSEVRGYTF. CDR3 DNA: TGCGCCAGCAGCTTGTCAGAAGTGAGGGGCTACACCTTC.

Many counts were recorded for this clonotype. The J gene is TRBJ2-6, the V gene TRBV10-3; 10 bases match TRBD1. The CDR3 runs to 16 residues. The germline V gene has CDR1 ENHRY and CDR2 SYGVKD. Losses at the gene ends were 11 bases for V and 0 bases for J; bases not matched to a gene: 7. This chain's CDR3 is CAAEGQGNSGANVLTF. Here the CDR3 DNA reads TGTGCCGCAGAGGGACAGGGGAACTCTGGGGCCAACGTCCTGACTTTC.

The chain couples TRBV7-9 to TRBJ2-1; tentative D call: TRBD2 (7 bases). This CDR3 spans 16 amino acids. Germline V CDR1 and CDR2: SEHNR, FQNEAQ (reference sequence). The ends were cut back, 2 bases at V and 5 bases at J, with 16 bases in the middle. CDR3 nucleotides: TGTGCCAGCAGCTTACTGGGGGGGCGCACCAACAATGAGCAGTTCTTC. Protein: CASSLLGGRTNNEQFF.

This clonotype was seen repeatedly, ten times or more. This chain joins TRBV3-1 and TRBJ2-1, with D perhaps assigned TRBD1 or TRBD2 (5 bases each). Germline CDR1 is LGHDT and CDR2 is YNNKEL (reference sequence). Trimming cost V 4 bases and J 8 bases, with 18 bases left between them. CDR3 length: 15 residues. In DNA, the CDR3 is TGTGCCAGCAGCCGAGCCGGGACCCAGCTAGATGAGCAGTTCTTC. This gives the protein CASSRAGTQLDEQFF.

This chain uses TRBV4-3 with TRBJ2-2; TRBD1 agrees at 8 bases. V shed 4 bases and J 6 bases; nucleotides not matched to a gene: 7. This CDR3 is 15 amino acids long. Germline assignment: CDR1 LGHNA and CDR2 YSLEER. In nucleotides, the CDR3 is TGCGCCAGCAGCCCAGGGACAGGACTCCCCGGGGAGCTGTTTTTT. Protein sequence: CASSPGTGLPGELFF.

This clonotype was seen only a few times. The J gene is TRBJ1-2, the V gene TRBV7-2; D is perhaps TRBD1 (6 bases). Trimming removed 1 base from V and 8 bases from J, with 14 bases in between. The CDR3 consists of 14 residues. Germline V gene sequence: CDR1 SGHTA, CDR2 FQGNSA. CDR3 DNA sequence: TGTGCCAGCAGCTTAGGAGGGGGGGCGCGAGGCTACACCTTC. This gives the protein CASSLGGGARGYTF.

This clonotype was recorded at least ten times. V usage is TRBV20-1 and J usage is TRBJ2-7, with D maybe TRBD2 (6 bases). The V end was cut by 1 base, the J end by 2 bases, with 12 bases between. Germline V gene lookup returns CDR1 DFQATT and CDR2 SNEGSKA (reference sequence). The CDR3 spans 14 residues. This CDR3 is CSARGGVAPYEQYF. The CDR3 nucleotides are TGCAGTGCTAGAGGCGGGGTAGCCCCCTACGAGCAGTACTTC.

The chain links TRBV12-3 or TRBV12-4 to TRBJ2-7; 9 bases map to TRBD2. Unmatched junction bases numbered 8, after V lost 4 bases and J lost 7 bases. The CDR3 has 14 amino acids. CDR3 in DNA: TGTGCCAGCAGTTCTCTAGCGGGGTCAGGGGAGCAGTACTTC. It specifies CASSSLAGSGEQYF.

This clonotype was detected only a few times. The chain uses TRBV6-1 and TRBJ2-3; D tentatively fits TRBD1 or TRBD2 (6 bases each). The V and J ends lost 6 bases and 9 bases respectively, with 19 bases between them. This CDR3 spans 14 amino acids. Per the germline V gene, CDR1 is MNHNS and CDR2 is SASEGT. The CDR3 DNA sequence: TGTGCCAGCAGAAACATACCCGGGGGCCGGACGCAGTATTTT. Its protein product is CASRNIPGGRTQYF.

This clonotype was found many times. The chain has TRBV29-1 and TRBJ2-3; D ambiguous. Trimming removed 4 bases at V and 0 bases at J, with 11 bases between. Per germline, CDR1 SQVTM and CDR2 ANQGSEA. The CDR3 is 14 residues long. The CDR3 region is CSVGLGSSTDTQYF. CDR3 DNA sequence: TGCAGCGTTGGTTTAGGGTCTAGCACAGATACGCAGTATTTT.

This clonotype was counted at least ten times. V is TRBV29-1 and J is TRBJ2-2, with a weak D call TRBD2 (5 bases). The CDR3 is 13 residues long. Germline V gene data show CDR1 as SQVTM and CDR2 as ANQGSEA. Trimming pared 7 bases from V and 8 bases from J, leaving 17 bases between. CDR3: CSGGPAPPGELFF. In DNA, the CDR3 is TGCAGCGGAGGGCCCGCACCACCGGGGGAGCTGTTTTTT.

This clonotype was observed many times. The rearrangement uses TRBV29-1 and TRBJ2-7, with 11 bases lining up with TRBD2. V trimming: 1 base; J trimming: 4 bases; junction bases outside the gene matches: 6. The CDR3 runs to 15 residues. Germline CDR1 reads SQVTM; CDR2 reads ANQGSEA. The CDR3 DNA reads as TGCAGCGTTGAAGTAGTACTAGCGGGAGAATACGAGCAGTACTTC. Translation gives CSVEVVLAGEYEQYF.

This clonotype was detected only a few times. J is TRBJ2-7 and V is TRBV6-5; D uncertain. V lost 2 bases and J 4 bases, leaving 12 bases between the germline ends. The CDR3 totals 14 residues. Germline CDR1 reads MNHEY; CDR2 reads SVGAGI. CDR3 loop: CASSYDLLYYEQYF. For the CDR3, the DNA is TGTGCCAGCAGTTACGACCTCCTCTATTACGAGCAGTACTTC.